These T cell receptor beta chains were read from a single sample in a study of cytomegalovirus exposure and HLA in healthy donors. TCRdb's copy holds only in-frame clones and misses some; the assay was immunoSEQ multiplex PCR. Of approximately 180,000 clones in the sample, 80% to 90% were seen once. Material: PBMCs. Receptors were obtained from a woman younger than 35 in good health and CMV-seropositive. Each CDR3 is given with its conserved first and last residue. D genes are given only for firm matches. Some rows have no size entry. The others give once, few or many, or a class for an expanded clone.

v_call: TRBV7-9; d_call: -; j_call: TRBJ2-3; clone_size: -; cdr3_aa: CASSRQRVSTDTQYF; cdr3_nt: TGTGCCAGCAGCCGCCAGCGGGTTAGCACAGATACGCAGTATTTT
v_call: TRBV7-9; d_call: TRBD1; j_call: TRBJ2-7; clone_size: -; cdr3_aa: CASSLAEGGIYEQYF; cdr3_nt: TGTGCCAGCAGCTTAGCGGAAGGGGGCATCTACGAGCAGTACTTC
v_call: TRBV6-1; d_call: -; j_call: TRBJ2-5; clone_size: -; cdr3_aa: CASSDTGLTAQYF; cdr3_nt: TGTGCCAGCAGTGATACAGGACTAACGGCCCAGTACTTC
v_call: TRBV27; d_call: -; j_call: TRBJ2-7; clone_size: -; cdr3_aa: CASSFSRGYEQYF; cdr3_nt: TGTGCCAGCAGTTTTTCCCGGGGCTACGAGCAGTACTTC
v_call: TRBV18; d_call: TRBD1; j_call: TRBJ1-3; clone_size: once; cdr3_aa: CASSPPYRGSGNTIYF; cdr3_nt: TGTGCCAGCTCACCACCGTACAGGGGGTCTGGAAACACCATATATTTT
v_call: TRBV18; d_call: -; j_call: TRBJ2-3; clone_size: -; cdr3_aa: CASSPSISGRTDTQYF; cdr3_nt: TGTGCCAGCTCACCATCAATAAGTGGCAGGACAGATACGCAGTATTTT
v_call: TRBV10-2; d_call: TRBD2; j_call: TRBJ2-5; clone_size: -; cdr3_aa: CASSPTGTSGGRETQYF; cdr3_nt: TGCGCCAGCAGCCCGACCGGGACTAGCGGGGGGCGGGAGACCCAGTACTTC
v_call: TRBV29-1; d_call: TRBD1; j_call: TRBJ1-2; clone_size: few; cdr3_aa: CSAGGAGYGYTF; cdr3_nt: TGCAGCGCAGGGGGCGCTGGCTATGGCTACACCTTC
v_call: TRBV7-6; d_call: TRBD2; j_call: TRBJ2-7; clone_size: few; cdr3_aa: CASSLGGRWTSGGPIGNEQYF; cdr3_nt: TGTGCCAGCAGCTTAGGTGGGAGATGGACTAGCGGGGGACCCATCGGTAACGAGCAGTACTTC
v_call: TRBV7-7; d_call: -; j_call: TRBJ2-1; clone_size: -; cdr3_aa: CASSLNEQYEQFF; cdr3_nt: TGTGCTAGCAGCTTAAACGAACAGTATGAGCAGTTCTTC
v_call: TRBV9; d_call: TRBD2; j_call: TRBJ2-1; clone_size: few; cdr3_aa: CASSVAAGLAGLEQFF; cdr3_nt: TGTGCCAGCAGCGTAGCGGCAGGACTAGCGGGTCTTGAGCAGTTCTTC
v_call: TRBV7-9; d_call: TRBD2; j_call: TRBJ2-1; clone_size: -; cdr3_aa: CASSFFSGEAEQFF; cdr3_nt: TGTGCCAGCAGCTTTTTTAGCGGGGAGGCTGAGCAGTTCTTC
v_call: TRBV5-4; d_call: TRBD1; j_call: TRBJ2-3; clone_size: -; cdr3_aa: CASSFAGTGPVDTQYF; cdr3_nt: TGTGCCAGCAGCTTCGCGGGGACAGGGCCAGTAGATACGCAGTATTTT
v_call: TRBV29-1; d_call: TRBD2; j_call: TRBJ2-1; clone_size: -; cdr3_aa: CSADSGGTREQFF; cdr3_nt: TGCAGCGCAGATAGCGGGGGAACTCGGGAGCAGTTCTTC
v_call: TRBV7-9; d_call: TRBD1; j_call: TRBJ2-2; clone_size: -; cdr3_aa: CASSLGQGTGELFF; cdr3_nt: TGTGCCAGCAGCTTAGGACAGGGTACCGGGGAGCTGTTTTTT
v_call: TRBV13; d_call: -; j_call: TRBJ1-2; clone_size: -; cdr3_aa: CASSYAGDNGYTF; cdr3_nt: TGTGCCAGCAGCTATGCAGGGGATAATGGCTACACCTTC
v_call: TRBV13; d_call: -; j_call: TRBJ2-1; clone_size: few; cdr3_aa: CASSLFQNNEQFF; cdr3_nt: TGTGCCAGCAGCTTATTCCAGAACAATGAGCAGTTCTTC
v_call: TRBV19; d_call: -; j_call: TRBJ1-2; clone_size: -; cdr3_aa: CASRDRYGYTF; cdr3_nt: TGTGCCAGTAGAGACAGATATGGCTACACCTTC
v_call: TRBV7-6; d_call: -; j_call: TRBJ1-6; clone_size: -; cdr3_aa: CASSNPLRDGSNSPLHF; cdr3_nt: TGTGCCAGCAGCAATCCCTTGAGGGATGGGTCTAATTCACCCCTCCACTTT
v_call: TRBV27; d_call: TRBD2; j_call: TRBJ2-3; clone_size: -; cdr3_aa: CASSPGTSGGADTQYF; cdr3_nt: TGTGCCAGCAGCCCCGGGACTAGCGGGGGGGCAGATACGCAGTATTTT
v_call: TRBV9; d_call: -; j_call: TRBJ1-5; clone_size: few; cdr3_aa: CASSGGTDYQPQHF; cdr3_nt: TGTGCCAGCAGTGGAGGGACCGATTATCAGCCCCAGCATTTT
v_call: TRBV7-9; d_call: -; j_call: TRBJ2-3; clone_size: once; cdr3_aa: CASIAAGGTDTQYF; cdr3_nt: TGTGCCAGCATCGCCGCAGGGGGCACAGATACGCAGTATTTT
v_call: TRBV30; d_call: -; j_call: TRBJ1-1; clone_size: -; cdr3_aa: CAWSAVYNTEAFF; cdr3_nt: TGTGCCTGGAGCGCAGTATATAACACTGAAGCTTTCTTT
v_call: TRBV5-1; d_call: -; j_call: TRBJ1-5; clone_size: -; cdr3_aa: CASSLSGLQDVNQPQHF; cdr3_nt: TGCGCCAGCAGCTTGTCGGGGTTGCAGGACGTGAATCAGCCCCAGCATTTT
v_call: TRBV11-2; d_call: -; j_call: TRBJ2-3; clone_size: once; cdr3_aa: CASSFGLSTDTQYF; cdr3_nt: TGTGCCAGCAGCTTCGGACTGAGCACAGATACGCAGTATTTT
v_call: TRBV4-1; d_call: TRBD2; j_call: TRBJ2-1; clone_size: -; cdr3_aa: CASSQVAGASYNEQFF; cdr3_nt: TGCGCCAGCAGCCAAGTAGCGGGGGCTTCCTACAATGAGCAGTTCTTC
v_call: TRBV7-2; d_call: -; j_call: TRBJ2-1; clone_size: -; cdr3_aa: CASSPILGPNNEQFF; cdr3_nt: TGTGCCAGCAGCCCGATCCTAGGCCCCAACAATGAGCAGTTCTTC
v_call: TRBV28; d_call: -; j_call: TRBJ2-2; clone_size: -; cdr3_aa: CASKWTENTGELFF; cdr3_nt: TGTGCCAGCAAATGGACAGAGAACACCGGGGAGCTGTTTTTT
v_call: TRBV29-1; d_call: -; j_call: TRBJ2-5; clone_size: few; cdr3_aa: CSVGPHLRVGETQYF; cdr3_nt: TGCAGCGTTGGCCCCCATTTGAGGGTTGGGGAGACCCAGTACTTC
v_call: TRBV9; d_call: -; j_call: TRBJ2-2; clone_size: -; cdr3_aa: CASSVVAREAGELFF; cdr3_nt: TGTGCCAGCAGCGTAGTAGCCAGGGAGGCCGGGGAGCTGTTTTTT
v_call: TRBV7-2; d_call: TRBD2; j_call: TRBJ2-1; clone_size: -; cdr3_aa: CAAGLAGGGSYNEQFF; cdr3_nt: TGTGCCGCCGGACTAGCGGGGGGTGGGTCCTACAATGAGCAGTTCTTC
v_call: TRBV4-3; d_call: -; j_call: TRBJ2-1; clone_size: -; cdr3_aa: CASSLEGQHYNEQFF; cdr3_nt: TGCGCCAGCAGCCTCGAAGGACAGCACTACAATGAGCAGTTCTTC
v_call: TRBV29-1; d_call: -; j_call: TRBJ2-1; clone_size: once; cdr3_aa: CSVPRPDSSYNEQFF; cdr3_nt: TGCAGCGTTCCCCGCCCTGACAGTTCCTACAATGAGCAGTTCTTC
v_call: TRBV19; d_call: TRBD1; j_call: TRBJ1-5; clone_size: -; cdr3_aa: CASSSHRDRGGYFNQPQHF; cdr3_nt: TGTGCCAGTAGTTCTCACCGGGACAGGGGCGGATATTTCAATCAGCCCCAGCATTTT